This entry describes one TCR beta chain. These data originate in a study of blood T cell repertoires in COVID-19. The overall study: Collection of acute and convalescent COVID-19 samples took place in the United States, Italy and Spain. PBMCs, B-cell-depleted T cells, or T cells were the source of the cDNA or gDNA that made up the material.

As handled by the study authors: Amplification of reference gene primers was used by the study to estimate nucleated cell counts. Measured with immunoSEQ multiplex PCR; TCRdb has only the in-frame clones, and not every one. That table gives V, J and clone size, and the DNA gave D and trimming. The data show more than 250,000 clones, 88% seen once. Seattle cases were enrolled at active infection and followed longitudinally. Trimming left V 5 bases short and J 3 bases short, with 7 bases between. The CDR3 has 11 residues. CDR1 is SQVTM and CDR2 is ANQGSEA in the germline V gene. The sequence was obtained from a woman aged 25 to 39 with COVID-19, enrolled during active disease. The material sequenced was peripheral blood. The chain couples TRBV29-1 to TRBJ1-1, with D unresolved. DNA of the CDR3: TGCAGCGTTCGAGGGTACACTGAAGCTTTCTTT. Translated: CSVRGYTEAFF.